This TCR beta chain was obtained from a study of low-dose radiotherapy and immunotherapy resistance in tumors. Primers targeting TRAV and TRBV primed first-strand cDNA, covering alpha and beta chains. TCRs were put through 20 to 25 PCR cycles of amplification with Phusion. A constant-region primer and the V-primer adapter served as the primer pair. TCRdb re-analysed the reads in MiXCR, keeping a single row per CDR3 protein. The table shows 16,000 or so distinct CDR3 sequences, with approximately 79% occurring only once. Per the germline V gene, CDR1 is SGHTA and CDR2 is FQGNSA. The CDR3 length is 13 residues. Between the trimmed V and J ends, which lost 2 bases and 6 bases, there was a span of 10 bases.

The source of this sequence is a human donor with advanced metastatic prostate, ovarian, gallbladder or colorectal cancer (not recorded which). This table probably holds off-target reads from a library built for another chain. The gene calls are TRBV7-2 and TRBJ1-2, with D perhaps matching TRBD1 (5 bases). DNA of the CDR3: TGTGCCAGCAGCTTAAATCAGGGTGATGGCTACACCTTC. Protein sequence: CASSLNQGDGYTF.